The next 17 T cell receptor beta chains were all read from a single sample in a study of regulatory T cells in long-lasting Graves disease. Sequencing libraries for TCR beta were prepared with iRepertoire HTBI primers and Arm-PCR of CDR3 regions. TCRdb fed the multiplex PCR reads into MiXCR, producing one record per CDR3 protein. The sample includes about 310,000 distinct CDR3 sequences, roughly 21% of them seen just once. Time point here: persistent/refractory GD, antithyroid drugs over 5 years with positive TRAb. TCR sequences were obtained from RNA taken from PBMCs. Sequencing used peripheral blood mononuclear cells (PBMCs), obtained when the disease was refractory, from a patient treated with antithyroid drugs. These receptors were taken from a female donor with Graves disease.

This clonotype was observed at least ten times. J is TRBJ2-7 and V is TRBV11-2; possibly TRBD1 for D (5 bases). V gave up 1 base and J gave up 2 bases, with 9 bases separating them. Germline V CDR1 and CDR2: SGHAT, FQNNGV. This CDR3 contains 14 residues. The CDR3 region has the DNA TGTGCCAGCAGCTTAGTCGGACAAACCTACGAGCAGTACTTC. Protein: CASSLVGQTYEQYF.

Many counts were recorded for this clonotype. The V call is TRBV29-1, the J call TRBJ2-5; D may correspond to TRBD1 or TRBD2 (6 bases each). The CDR3 is made up of 16 amino acids. The germline gives CDR1 SQVTM, CDR2 ANQGSEA. V was cut by 5 bases and J by 5 bases, with 24 bases left in between. The DNA of the CDR3 is TGCAGCGTTTTAGGGGGGCCCCCGGCTGGGGGTGAGACCCAGTACTTC. Encoded protein: CSVLGGPPAGGETQYF.

This clonotype was recorded a few times. The chain uses TRBV24-1 and TRBJ2-7; D possibly uses TRBD1 or TRBD2 (5 bases each). Trimming took off 4 bases at V and 2 bases at J, with 8 bases between the two ends. The CDR3 totals 13 residues. The V gene's germline CDR1 is KGHDR and CDR2 SFDVKD. CDR3 bases: TGTGCCACCAGTGAGGGACCCACCTACGAGCAGTACTTC. Amino acid sequence: CATSEGPTYEQYF.

The sample holds one count of this clonotype. The genes are TRBV6-9 and TRBJ1-1; D remains ambiguous. The CDR3 sequence is 14 residues long. V lost 4 bases, J lost 0 bases, and 9 bases lay in between. Per the germline V gene, CDR1 is MNHGY and CDR2 is SVAAGI. The CDR3 spells CASSLTAVNTEAFF. Here the CDR3 DNA reads TGTGCCAGCAGTTTAACCGCCGTGAACACTGAAGCTTTCTTT.

The sample holds many counts of this clonotype. This chain joins TRBV7-6 and TRBJ1-2, with D uncertain. There are 16 residues in the CDR3. Germline CDR1 reads SGHVS; CDR2 reads FNYEAQ. V was shortened by 1 base and J by 8 bases, with 20 bases between the two germline ends. The CDR3 here is CASSLVAAGQKDGYTF. The CDR3 bases are TGTGCCAGCAGCTTAGTCGCGGCGGGTCAGAAGGACGGCTACACCTTC.

This clonotype was counted ten times or more. CDR3 nucleotide sequence: TGTGCCAGCAGCTTGGCTTTAGGACGGGGAGAAGAGACCCAGTACTTC. It yields the protein CASSLALGRGEETQYF. The rearrangement links TRBV5-5 to TRBJ2-5; TRBD2 is a possible D gene (5 bases). V dropped 0 bases and J dropped 3 bases, with 15 bases sitting between them. This CDR3 contains 16 residues. CDR1 SGHKS and CDR2 YYEKEE come from the germline V gene (reference sequence).

In its sample, this clonotype was seen a few times. The chain links TRBV28 to TRBJ2-1, with 12 nucleotides matching TRBD2. V was pared by 7 bases and J by 4 bases, with 5 bases of the junction left unmatched. CDR3 length: 15 amino acids. Germline V CDR1 and CDR2: MDHEN, SYDVKM. The CDR3 nucleotides read TGTGCCAGCACCCCACTAGCGGGAGGTTACAATGAGCAGTTCTTC. Translated: CASTPLAGGYNEQFF.

This clonotype was found many times. The chain combines TRBV30 with TRBJ1-4; the D gene is possibly TRBD1 (6 bases). CDR3 length: 13 residues. Germline values: CDR1 GTSNPN, CDR2 SVGIG (reference sequence). V was pared by 3 bases and J by 5 bases, with 10 bases between. CDR3 sequence (DNA): TGTGCCTGGAGGACAGGACTGAATGAAAAACTGTTTTTT. This translates into CAWRTGLNEKLFF.

This clonotype was seen a handful of times. The gene calls are TRBV5-1 and TRBJ2-7; 9 nucleotides line up with TRBD1. J lost 2 bases, V lost 0 bases, and 9 bases had no gene match. This CDR3 comprises 17 residues. CDR1 is SGHRS and CDR2 is YFSETQ in the germline V gene. The CDR3 DNA reads as TGCGCCAGCAGCTTGGATTTCCGGGACAGGGCAACCTACGAGCAGTACTTC. Its protein product is CASSLDFRDRATYEQYF.

This clonotype was counted ten times or more. V and J are TRBV2 and TRBJ2-5; 8 bases align to TRBD2. The CDR3 contains 16 residues. Trimming at V came to 0 bases and at J to 4 bases, leaving 7 bases not matched to a gene. From germline, CDR1 is SNHLY and CDR2 FYNNEI. CDR3 sequence (DNA): TGTGCCAGCAGTGAAGCGCTTCGGGGGGGGAGAGAGACCCAGTACTTC. Residues: CASSEALRGGRETQYF.

This chain links TRBV28 with TRBJ2-7; the D gene is possibly TRBD2 (7 bases). Germline-derived CDR1 and CDR2 are MDHEN and SYDVKM. The V end lost 6 bases, the J end lost 6 bases, and 21 bases lay between the germline ends. The CDR3 contains 15 residues. CDR3 residues: CASSPTRRGGGEQYF. CDR3 DNA sequence: TGTGCCAGCAGCCCGACTAGGAGGGGGGGCGGCGAGCAGTACTTC.

The chain carries TRBV4-3 and TRBJ1-1; D call uncertain. Trimming stripped 0 bases from V and 6 bases from J, with 14 bases between. CDR1 and CDR2 (germline): LGHNA, YSLEER. The CDR3 has 15 amino acids. This chain's CDR3 is CASSQDIPYSSEAFF. The CDR3 region has the DNA TGCGCCAGCAGCCAAGATATCCCCTATAGTTCTGAAGCTTTCTTT.

V is TRBV20-1 and J is TRBJ2-7, with TRBD2 matching over 7 bases. Germline loops: CDR1 DFQATT, CDR2 SNEGSKA (reference sequence). This CDR3 region has 14 residues. The V segment lost 0 bases and the J segment 3 bases; nucleotides outside the gene matches: 5. CDR3: CSARDPGTNYEQYF. The CDR3 DNA is TGCAGTGCTAGAGATCCCGGGACTAACTACGAGCAGTACTTC.

In its sample, this clonotype was seen a few times. This chain links TRBV19 with TRBJ2-5; D not certain. This CDR3 is 13 amino acids long. CDR1 LNHDA and CDR2 SQIVND come from the germline V gene (reference sequence). Trimming cost V 6 bases and J 5 bases, with 13 bases left between them. In DNA, the CDR3 is TGTGCCAGTAGCCCCCGGAGCAGGGAGACCCAGTACTTC. Translating it yields CASSPRSRETQYF. Supplemented by reference TRBV19 and TRBJ2-5, the full variable domain reads DGGITQSPKYLFRKEGQNVTLSCEQNLNHDAMYWYRQDPGQGLRLIYYSQIVNDFQKGDIAEGYSVSREKKESFPLTVTSAQKNPTAFYLCASSPRSRETQYFGPGTRLLVL.

In its sample, this clonotype was seen many times. The chain employs TRBV11-2 and TRBJ1-6; TRBD1 agrees at 7 bases. The germline V gene has CDR1 SGHAT and CDR2 FQNNGV. The CDR3 spans 14 residues. V was clipped by 5 bases and J by 7 bases; unmatched bases: 5. CDR3 nucleotides: TGTGCCAGCAGCATACAGGGGAAGAATTCACCCCTCCACTTT. Its protein product is CASSIQGKNSPLHF. Based on the CDR3 plus reference TRBV11-2 and TRBJ1-6, the full variable domain is EAGVAQSPRYKIIEKRQSVAFWCNPISGHATLYWYQQILGQGPKLLIQFQNNGVVDDSQLPKDRFSAERLKGVDSTLKIQPAKLEDSAVYLCASSIQGKNSPLHFGNGTRLTVT.

This clonotype was detected many times. J is TRBJ1-1 and V is TRBV20-1; D call uncertain. Trimming removed 5 bases at V and 1 base at J, with 8 bases between. This CDR3 region has 12 residues. Germline V gives CDR1 DFQATT, CDR2 SNEGSKA (reference sequence). The DNA of the CDR3 is TGCAGTGCTGGGCGGGGGAACACTGAAGCTTTCTTT. It translates to CSAGRGNTEAFF.

This chain connects TRBV20-1 to TRBJ2-3; D call uncertain. The CDR3 runs 13 residues. Germline V gene data show CDR1 as DFQATT and CDR2 as SNEGSKA (reference sequence). Trimming took off 3 bases at V and 4 bases at J, with 11 bases between the two ends. This chain's CDR3 is CSARWLTADTQYF. DNA of the CDR3: TGCAGTGCTAGGTGGTTGACTGCAGATACGCAGTATTTT.